The clone carrying this TCR beta chain was counted a few times. The source of the sample is a study of HIV-infected patients and healthy controls. TCRdb called the 5' RACE reads again in MiXCR, with one record for every CDR3 protein. Counted here are 55,000 to 70,000 distinct CDR3 sequences, approximately 21% occurring once; the ten biggest clones make up about 1.5%. The CDR3 totals 16 residues. CDR1 and CDR2 (germline): DFQATT, SNEGSKA (reference sequence). Germline trimming cut 1 base from V and 4 bases from J; bases unmatched to any gene: 10. This sequence joins TRBV20-1 and TRBJ2-3, with TRBD2 identical over 8 bases. This TCR was recovered from a human donor in good health. The sample was CD4+ T cells from blood. The CDR3 DNA is TGCAGTGCTAGAGCACCTACGAGCGGGAGAGCAGATACGCAGTATTTT. It yields the protein CSARAPTSGRADTQYF.